A single sample gave rise to the 23 T cell receptor beta chains below, sequenced in a study of T cells in Graves' hyperthyroidism and ophthalmopathy. There were TCR beta CDR3 regions amplified from RNA transcripts. First-round RT-PCR of the TCR CDR3 relied on the HTBI primer set. TCRdb reprocessed the multiplex PCR reads via MiXCR and lists one record per CDR3 protein. The sample includes around 190,000 distinct CDR3 sequences, around 16% of them seen just once. Sequencing was done on a sample of blood. These TCRs come from a woman aged 50 to 65 with Graves' hyperthyroidism.

This clonotype was recorded once. This clone may be a read error of a much larger clone one base away. This chain joins TRBV28 and TRBJ2-1, with a tentative D call TRBD2 (6 bases). This CDR3 has 15 residues. Germline lookup yields CDR1 MDHEN and CDR2 SYDVKM. Here the CDR3 reads CASSDARAGPNEQSF. The CDR3 DNA sequence: TGCGCCAGCAGTGATGCTCGGGCGGGACCCAATGAGCAGTCCTTC.

Concerning this clonotype itself: At one end the junction does not follow the germline gene, possibly because of a read error. The chain is built from TRBV5-1 and TRBJ2-7, with D possibly TRBD2 on 6 matching bases. CDR1 is SGHRS and CDR2 is YFSETQ in the germline V gene. The CDR3 is 16 residues long. The CDR3 reads CANSLEYGRFSYEQYF. As DNA, the CDR3 is TGCGCCAACAGCTTGGAGTACGGGAGATTTTCCTACGAGCAGTACTTC.

This clonotype showed up many times. The chain carries TRBV29-1 and TRBJ2-1; TRBD2 matches at 11 bases. The CDR3 has 14 amino acids. Germline-derived CDR1 and CDR2 are SQVTM and ANQGSEA. V lost 8 bases to trimming and J lost 5 bases; unmatched junction nucleotides: 8. For the CDR3, the DNA is TGCAGCCCTACGACTAGCGGGACCCACAATGAGCAGTTCTTC. Its translation is CSPTTSGTHNEQFF.

This clonotype came up many times. The V and J genes are TRBV2 and TRBJ1-6; D remains ambiguous. Between the trimmed V and J ends, which lost 6 bases and 6 bases, there was a span of 6 bases. CDR1 is SNHLY and CDR2 is FYNNEI in the germline V gene. This CDR3 has 12 residues. CDR3 region: CASRRSNSPLHF. The CDR3 DNA sequence: TGTGCCAGCAGACGGAGTAATTCACCCCTCCACTTT. Filled out from reference TRBV2 and TRBJ1-6, the complete variable domain reads EPEVTQTPSHQVTQMGQEVILRCVPISNHLYFYWYRQILGQKVEFLVSFYNNEISEKSEIFDDQFSVERPDGSNFTLKIRSTKLEDSAMYFCASRRSNSPLHFGNGTRLTVT.

This clonotype was seen at least ten times. This chain links TRBV11-3 with TRBJ1-1; 7 positions agree with TRBD1. The CDR3 runs 16 residues. With V trimmed by 5 bases and J by 6 bases, 15 bases remained unmatched. Germline lookup yields CDR1 SGHNT and CDR2 YENEEA. DNA of the CDR3: TGTGCCAGCAGCCCTAGCGCCGGGACAGCCGATTCTGAAGCTTTCTTT. Translation: CASSPSAGTADSEAFF.

The chain has TRBV20-1 and TRBJ2-1; perhaps TRBD1 as D (5 bases). This CDR3 comprises 13 residues. The V gene's germline CDR1 is DFQATT and CDR2 SNEGSKA (reference sequence). Trimming removed 3 bases from V and 6 bases from J, with 12 bases in between. The CDR3 DNA is TGCAGTGCTAGCGTTGGGGCAGGCAATGAGCAGTTCTTC. Encoded protein: CSASVGAGNEQFF.

This clonotype has at least ten counts. The J gene is TRBJ2-5, the V gene TRBV10-1, with D uncertain. Germline V CDR1 and CDR2: WNHNN, SYGVQD (reference sequence). The length of the CDR3 is 15 residues. With 5 bases removed from V and 1 base from J, the gap between germline ends came to 14 bases. Written as DNA, the CDR3 is TGCGCCAGCAGTAACCGTCGGACGGCCCAAGAGACCCAGTACTTC. It is translated as CASSNRRTAQETQYF.

This rearrangement joins TRBV10-3 to TRBJ2-7; 16 nucleotides match TRBD2. The CDR3 is 17 residues long. The ends lost 6 bases at V and 5 bases at J; junction bases unmatched: 10. Germline V gene sequence: CDR1 ENHRY, CDR2 SYGVKD. The CDR3 sequence: CAIRGLAGGPGVDEQYF. CDR3 DNA: TGTGCCATCAGGGGACTAGCGGGAGGGCCAGGGGTTGACGAGCAGTACTTC.

The chain couples TRBV2 to TRBJ2-4, with 8 bases lining up with TRBD2. From germline, CDR1 is SNHLY and CDR2 FYNNEI. V trimming: 7 bases; J trimming: 15 bases; junction bases outside the gene matches: 14. The CDR3 has 13 residues. CDR3 nucleotides: TGTGCCAGCATAACAGCGGGAGCCCCCACTTGGTACTTC. Translation: CASITAGAPTWYF.

A remark on this clonotype: Since a much larger clone is just one base distant, this may be a read error. The chain employs TRBV7-9 and TRBJ2-7; maybe TRBD1 (6 bases). This CDR3 comprises 13 residues. In germline, CDR1 is SEHNR, CDR2 FQNEAQ (reference sequence). Trimming shortened V by 4 bases and J by 6 bases, and 13 bases separated the two germline ends. The DNA for the CDR3 is TGTGCCAGCAGCTCAGCAGGGGTACGCGAGCAGTACTTC. Its translation is CASSSAGVREQYF.

This clonotype has only one observation. A read error may explain this, as a much larger clone is one base away. The rearrangement links TRBV6-1 to TRBJ2-5, with D unclear. Germline CDR1 reads MNHNS; CDR2 reads SASEGT. With 7 bases removed from V and 7 bases from J, the gap between germline ends came to 10 bases. The CDR3 length is 11 residues. The CDR3 loop is CASTMKGTQYF. The CDR3 DNA follows: TGTGCCAGCACCATGAAGGGGACCCAGTACTTC.

Comments on this clonotype: With a much larger clone just one base away, this may be a read error. The chain employs TRBV12-3 or TRBV12-4 and TRBJ1-5; unclear D gene. The CDR3 extends over 14 amino acids. The CDR3 DNA reads as TGTGCCAGCAGTACAGCCTATAGCAATCAGCCCCGGCATTTT. Protein: CASSTAYSNQPRHF.

The rearrangement uses TRBV7-2 and TRBJ2-1, with D perhaps TRBD2 (5 bases). The CDR3 extends over 15 amino acids. Trimming stripped 4 bases from V and 2 bases from J, with 12 bases between. Germline V gives CDR1 SGHTA, CDR2 FQGNSA. As DNA, the CDR3 is TGTGCCAGCAGCTCCCGAGTCGGGACCTACAATGAGCAGTTCTTC. This codes for CASSSRVGTYNEQFF.

V usage is TRBV25-1 and J usage is TRBJ2-6; possibly TRBD1 for D (5 bases). V dropped 4 bases and J dropped 0 bases, with 10 bases sitting between them. Germline CDR1 reads MGHDK; CDR2 reads SYGVNS. CDR3 length equals 16 residues. The CDR3 DNA reads as TGTGCCAGCAGTGCACAGGATAACTCTGGGGCCAACGTCCTGACTTTC. This translates into CASSAQDNSGANVLTF. The full variable domain, rest sourced from reference TRBV25-1 and TRBJ2-6, is EADIYQTPRYLVIGTGKKITLECSQTMGHDKMYWYQQDPGMELHLIHYSYGVNSTEKGDLSSESTVSRIRTEHFPLTLESARPSHTSQYLCASSAQDNSGANVLTFGAGSRLTVL.

There are many counts of this clonotype. This chain joins TRBV12-3 or TRBV12-4 and TRBJ2-1; 7 bases map to TRBD1. The CDR3 covers 12 residues. The ends lost 7 bases at V and 6 bases at J; junction bases unmatched: 3. The CDR3 here is CASNRGGNEQFF. The CDR3, as DNA: TGTGCCAGCAACAGGGGTGGCAATGAGCAGTTCTTC.

With regard to this clonotype: A much larger clonotype is one base distant, so this may be a read error. The J gene is TRBJ2-3, the V gene TRBV7-9; no firm D call. This CDR3 contains 12 residues. Trimming took off 7 bases at V and 6 bases at J, with 11 bases between the two ends. Germline values: CDR1 SEHNR, CDR2 FQNEAQ (reference sequence). The CDR3 sequence: CASIPDPDTQYF. Here the CDR3 DNA reads TGTGCCAGCATCCCGGACCCTGATACGCAGTATTTT.

This clonotype has a count of ten or more. The chain recombines TRBV6-1 with TRBJ1-2; weak D call: TRBD1 (5 bases). This CDR3 has 19 residues. Germline CDR1 and CDR2: MNHNS and SASEGT. Trimming stripped 5 bases from V and 2 bases from J, with 27 bases between. The CDR3 nucleotides read TGTGCCAGCAGTTACGACGCGACCGGCAGGTGGGGGTTGAACTATGGCTACACCTTC. Protein sequence: CASSYDATGRWGLNYGYTF.

This clonotype was seen repeatedly, ten times or more. The J gene is TRBJ2-3, the V gene TRBV27, with D perhaps given as TRBD1 or TRBD2 (6 bases each). This CDR3 contains 18 residues. Between the trimmed V and J ends, which lost 6 bases and 6 bases, there was a span of 28 bases. Per the germline V gene, CDR1 is MNHEY and CDR2 is SMNVEV (reference sequence). CDR3 DNA: TGTGCCAGCAGCACCTCAATTTTGACAGGAGGGAATGAGGATACGCAGTATTTT. Its protein product is CASSTSILTGGNEDTQYF.

In regard to this clonotype: Germline and junction disagree at one end, which may indicate a read error. The V call is TRBV30, the J call TRBJ1-1; 8 bases are a match to TRBD1. Germline loops: CDR1 GTSNPN, CDR2 SVGIG (reference sequence). CDR3 size: 16 residues. Written as DNA, the CDR3 is TGTGCCTGGAGTGCGCCGGGACAGGCTACTCCCACTGAAGCTGTCTTT. Amino acids: CAWSAPGQATPTEAVF. The entire variable domain, with the rest obtained from reference TRBV30 and TRBJ1-1, is as follows: SQTIHQWPATLVQPVGSPLSLECTVEGTSNPNLYWYRQAAGRGLQLLFYSVGIGQISSEVPQNLSASRPQDRQFILSSKKLLLSDSGFYLCAWSAPGQATPTEAVFGQGTRLTVV.

This clonotype came up many times. The chain employs TRBV10-3 and TRBJ2-5; 10 nucleotides align to TRBD1. The CDR3 totals 15 residues. The germline V gene encodes CDR1 ENHRY and CDR2 SYGVKD. V lost 6 bases and J lost 2; bases outside the gene matches: 6. CDR3 DNA: TGTGCCATCAGCCAGGGGACAGGGGTTCAAGAGACCCAGTACTTC. Its translation is CAISQGTGVQETQYF.

The table lists this clonotype with a few counts. The chain is built from TRBV19 and TRBJ2-1; 9 bases line up with TRBD1. CDR3 size: 14 residues. The ends lost 4 bases at V and 5 bases at J; junction bases unmatched: 3. Germline CDR1 reads LNHDA; CDR2 reads SQIVND (reference sequence). The CDR3 DNA reads as TGTGCCAGTAGTACATGGGACAGGGACAATGAGCAGTTCTTC. It is translated as CASSTWDRDNEQFF. Together with reference TRBV19 and TRBJ2-1, the CDR3 gives the full variable domain: DGGITQSPKYLFRKEGQNVTLSCEQNLNHDAMYWYRQDPGQGLRLIYYSQIVNDFQKGDIAEGYSVSREKKESFPLTVTSAQKNPTAFYLCASSTWDRDNEQFFGPGTRLTVL.

This clonotype has at least ten counts. V gene TRBV12-3 or TRBV12-4 combines with J gene TRBJ2-2; D may be TRBD1 (5 bases). This CDR3 has 15 residues. The ends were cut back, 5 bases at V and 6 bases at J, with 16 bases in the middle. CDR3 sequence: CASSAQDSPAGELFF. In DNA, the CDR3 is TGTGCCAGCAGTGCACAGGATTCCCCAGCCGGGGAGCTGTTTTTT.

The chain links TRBV28 to TRBJ1-5; D is unresolved. Trimming left V 2 bases short and J 3 bases short, with 2 bases between. Germline V CDR1 and CDR2: MDHEN, SYDVKM. This CDR3 comprises 12 residues. CDR3 sequence reads: CASSLVNQPQHF. The CDR3 DNA reads TGTGCCAGCAGTTTAGTCAATCAGCCCCAGCATTTT.